The rows below give T cell receptor beta chains drawn from one sample of a study of memory B cells and T cells in multiple sclerosis. Using immunoSEQ multiplex PCR, the repertoire was profiled, and TCRdb retains in-frame clones only, with some absent. The sample lists about 32,000 clones; 86% were seen once. No antigen has been assigned to these receptors. Sequences were obtained from PBMCs from blood kept in culture. All receptors derive from a human donor with multiple sclerosis. CDR3s include the opening cysteine and the closing phenylalanine or tryptophan. Fields, in order: D gene, clone size, V gene, J gene, CDR3 DNA, CDR3 protein. D genes are given only for firm matches. Clone size appears in some rows only: once, few, many, or a class for an expanded clone.

d_call: NA
clone_size: NA
v_call: TRBV2
j_call: TRBJ1-5
cdr3_nt: TGTGCCAGCAGTGAAGCGAGTATGAATCAGCCCCAGCATTTT
cdr3_aa: CASSEASMNQPQHF

d_call: TRBD2
clone_size: NA
v_call: TRBV11-2
j_call: TRBJ2-3
cdr3_nt: TGTGCCAGCAGCTTAACCCTCACAAGCGGGGGGGCAGTAGATACGCAGTATTTT
cdr3_aa: CASSLTLTSGGAVDTQYF

d_call: NA
clone_size: NA
v_call: TRBV28
j_call: TRBJ2-3
cdr3_nt: TGTGCCAGCAGGACGGCAGATACGCAGTATTTT
cdr3_aa: CASRTADTQYF

d_call: NA
clone_size: NA
v_call: TRBV6-1
j_call: TRBJ2-6
cdr3_nt: TGTGCCAGCAGTGAAACGGCCCCTTGGGGGGCCTCTGGGGCCAACGTCCTGACTTTC
cdr3_aa: CASSETAPWGASGANVLTF

d_call: NA
clone_size: NA
v_call: TRBV6-6
j_call: TRBJ2-7
cdr3_nt: TGTGCCAGCAGCTTATCGGGACTCACCTACGAGCAGTACTTC
cdr3_aa: CASSLSGLTYEQYF

d_call: NA
clone_size: NA
v_call: TRBV5-6
j_call: TRBJ2-7
cdr3_nt: TGTGCCAGCAGCTTTCCCGGGTTAGGCTACGAGCAGTACTTC
cdr3_aa: CASSFPGLGYEQYF

d_call: TRBD1
clone_size: NA
v_call: TRBV7-6
j_call: TRBJ1-1
cdr3_nt: TGTGCCAGCAGCACAGGACAGGGCCCCCATGAAGCTTTCTTT
cdr3_aa: CASSTGQGPHEAFF

d_call: NA
clone_size: NA
v_call: TRBV7-3
j_call: TRBJ1-6
cdr3_nt: TGTGCCAGCAGCTTTGACGCAAGAGGTTCACCCCTCCACTTT
cdr3_aa: CASSFDARGSPLHF

d_call: TRBD1
clone_size: few
v_call: TRBV6-6
j_call: TRBJ2-5
cdr3_nt: TGTGCCAGCAGTTACTCACAGGGGCCACGAGAGACCCAGTACTTC
cdr3_aa: CASSYSQGPRETQYF

d_call: NA
clone_size: NA
v_call: TRBV10-2
j_call: TRBJ1-2
cdr3_nt: TGCGCCAGCAGTGAGTCCCCCCTTAACTATGGCTACACCTTC
cdr3_aa: CASSESPLNYGYTF

d_call: TRBD1
clone_size: NA
v_call: TRBV27
j_call: TRBJ1-4
cdr3_nt: TGTGCCAGCAGTTCCGAGGCAGGGGGCGGTGAAAAACTGTTTTTT
cdr3_aa: CASSSEAGGGEKLFF

d_call: NA
clone_size: NA
v_call: TRBV2
j_call: TRBJ1-5
cdr3_nt: TGTGCCAGCAGTGGGACAGATGGGAGAAATCAGCCCCAGCATTTT
cdr3_aa: CASSGTDGRNQPQHF

d_call: NA
clone_size: NA
v_call: TRBV11-1
j_call: TRBJ2-1
cdr3_nt: TGTGCCAGCAGCGATTTCAACAGGGAATACAATGAGCAGTTCTTC
cdr3_aa: CASSDFNREYNEQFF

d_call: NA
clone_size: NA
v_call: TRBV4-1
j_call: TRBJ1-3
cdr3_nt: TGCGCCAGCAGCCAAGATAGTGGGGGCGCGGGAAACACCATATATTTT
cdr3_aa: CASSQDSGGAGNTIYF

d_call: TRBD1
clone_size: NA
v_call: TRBV11-2
j_call: TRBJ1-4
cdr3_nt: TGTGCCAGCAGCCGTCAAGGGGCAGGGGGCGGATTGGATGAAAAACTGTTTTTT
cdr3_aa: CASSRQGAGGGLDEKLFF

d_call: NA
clone_size: NA
v_call: TRBV7-8
j_call: TRBJ2-7
cdr3_nt: TGTGCCAGCAGCTTAGCTACCTACGAGCAGTACTTC
cdr3_aa: CASSLATYEQYF

d_call: NA
clone_size: NA
v_call: TRBV25-1
j_call: TRBJ2-7
cdr3_nt: TGTGCCAGCAGTCCGACGGGATCCTCCTACGAGCAGTACTTC
cdr3_aa: CASSPTGSSYEQYF

d_call: TRBD2
clone_size: NA
v_call: TRBV2
j_call: TRBJ2-5
cdr3_nt: TGTGCCAGCAGTACTACCACTCCAGAACCGAAGACTAGCGGGAGAACACAAGAGACCCAGTACTTC
cdr3_aa: CASSTTTPEPKTSGRTQETQYF

d_call: NA
clone_size: NA
v_call: TRBV4-1
j_call: TRBJ1-1
cdr3_nt: TGCGCCAGCAGCCAAGATCAGGGGACCCCCTTGAACACTGAAGCTTTCTTT
cdr3_aa: CASSQDQGTPLNTEAFF

d_call: NA
clone_size: NA
v_call: TRBV28
j_call: TRBJ1-1
cdr3_nt: TGTGCCAGCAGTTTATACATGAACACTGAAGCTTTCTTT
cdr3_aa: CASSLYMNTEAFF

d_call: NA
clone_size: few
v_call: TRBV23-1
j_call: TRBJ2-7
cdr3_nt: TGCGCCAGCAAATTGGGGCACGAGCAGTACTTC
cdr3_aa: CASKLGHEQYF

d_call: NA
clone_size: NA
v_call: TRBV6-6
j_call: TRBJ1-5
cdr3_nt: TGTGCCAGCAGTTACCGGCGGACCGATAGCAATCAGCCCCAGCATTTT
cdr3_aa: CASSYRRTDSNQPQHF

d_call: TRBD1
clone_size: NA
v_call: TRBV14
j_call: TRBJ2-1
cdr3_nt: TGTGCCAGCAGCCAAAGGGACAGTGGCTTCAATGAGCAGTTCTTC
cdr3_aa: CASSQRDSGFNEQFF

d_call: NA
clone_size: few
v_call: TRBV6-1
j_call: TRBJ2-7
cdr3_nt: TGTGCCAGCAGTGCGTACTGGATCTACGAGCAGTACTTC
cdr3_aa: CASSAYWIYEQYF

d_call: TRBD2
clone_size: few
v_call: TRBV7-8
j_call: TRBJ2-1
cdr3_nt: TGTGCCAGCAGCAAATCGGGACTAGCGGGGGGGCCGGGTGAGCAGTTCTTC
cdr3_aa: CASSKSGLAGGPGEQFF

d_call: NA
clone_size: NA
v_call: TRBV10-3
j_call: TRBJ2-1
cdr3_nt: TGTGCCATCAGTGAGTCGACAGGAGGGTTCAATGAGCAGTTCTTC
cdr3_aa: CAISESTGGFNEQFF

d_call: TRBD1
clone_size: once
v_call: TRBV9
j_call: TRBJ2-3
cdr3_nt: TGTGCCAGCAGCCCCGACAGGGGGCGCACAGATACGCAGTATTTT
cdr3_aa: CASSPDRGRTDTQYF

d_call: TRBD1
clone_size: NA
v_call: TRBV9
j_call: TRBJ2-6
cdr3_nt: TGTGCCAGCAGCTTCCTGGACAGGGCTGGGGCCAACGTCCTGACTTTC
cdr3_aa: CASSFLDRAGANVLTF

d_call: TRBD1
clone_size: NA
v_call: TRBV2
j_call: TRBJ1-4
cdr3_nt: TGTGCCAGCAGGCGCTCCGGGACAGGACTCTGGGGAAAACTGTTTTTT
cdr3_aa: CASRRSGTGLWGKLFF

d_call: NA
clone_size: NA
v_call: TRBV28
j_call: TRBJ2-6
cdr3_nt: TGTGCCAGCAGTTTAGACCATTCTGGGGCCAACGTCCTGACTTTC
cdr3_aa: CASSLDHSGANVLTF

d_call: NA
clone_size: NA
v_call: TRBV6-5
j_call: TRBJ1-3
cdr3_nt: TGTGCCAGCAGTCCCCCAGGGTCTGGAAACACCATATATTTT
cdr3_aa: CASSPPGSGNTIYF

d_call: NA
clone_size: NA
v_call: TRBV6-1
j_call: TRBJ1-4
cdr3_nt: TGTGCCAGCAGTGAGTGGGGGAATGAAAAACTGTTTTTT
cdr3_aa: CASSEWGNEKLFF

d_call: TRBD1
clone_size: few
v_call: TRBV19
j_call: TRBJ1-5
cdr3_nt: TGTGCCAGTAGTTATTCGACAGGGTTTGGCAATCAGCCCCAGCATTTT
cdr3_aa: CASSYSTGFGNQPQHF

d_call: NA
clone_size: NA
v_call: TRBV6-1
j_call: TRBJ1-4
cdr3_nt: TGTGCCAGCAGCCAGGGATCCGGTCAGGAAAAACTGTTTTTT
cdr3_aa: CASSQGSGQEKLFF

d_call: TRBD2
clone_size: NA
v_call: TRBV28
j_call: TRBJ2-1
cdr3_nt: TGTGCCACTCAGGGGGGGACTAGCGTCAACAATGAGCAGTTCTTC
cdr3_aa: CATQGGTSVNNEQFF

d_call: NA
clone_size: NA
v_call: TRBV27
j_call: TRBJ1-1
cdr3_nt: TGTGCCAGCAGTTTAAAGGCGAACACTGAAGCTTTCTTT
cdr3_aa: CASSLKANTEAFF

d_call: TRBD2
clone_size: NA
v_call: TRBV6-1
j_call: TRBJ2-1
cdr3_nt: TGTGCCAGCAGTGAAGCCCTAGCGGGGGGTGAGCAGTTCTTC
cdr3_aa: CASSEALAGGEQFF

d_call: TRBD1
clone_size: once
v_call: TRBV15
j_call: TRBJ1-1
cdr3_nt: TGTGCCACCAGCAGGGACAGGGGGAAGAACACTGAAGCTTTCTTT
cdr3_aa: CATSRDRGKNTEAFF

d_call: NA
clone_size: NA
v_call: TRBV28
j_call: TRBJ1-2
cdr3_nt: TGTGCCAGCAGTTTTAACTTATTCTATGGCTACACCTTC
cdr3_aa: CASSFNLFYGYTF

d_call: NA
clone_size: NA
v_call: TRBV11-3
j_call: TRBJ2-1
cdr3_nt: TGTGCCAGCAGCGAGCAACCCCGAGGGGCGGGTTGGACTGAGCAGTTCTTC
cdr3_aa: CASSEQPRGAGWTEQFF

d_call: NA
clone_size: once
v_call: TRBV6-5
j_call: TRBJ1-1
cdr3_nt: TGTGCCAGCAGTTACGCGGGACGGAGAACTGAAGCTTTCTTT
cdr3_aa: CASSYAGRRTEAFF

d_call: NA
clone_size: NA
v_call: TRBV18
j_call: TRBJ1-3
cdr3_nt: TGTGCCAGCTCACCTAACAGGGTCCAAGGACGCTCTGGAAACACCATATATTTT
cdr3_aa: CASSPNRVQGRSGNTIYF

d_call: NA
clone_size: NA
v_call: TRBV19
j_call: TRBJ1-6
cdr3_nt: TGTGCCACCCGGAGGAGGGATTCACCCCTCCACTTT
cdr3_aa: CATRRRDSPLHF

d_call: TRBD2
clone_size: once
v_call: TRBV12-5
j_call: TRBJ2-2
cdr3_nt: TGTGCTAGTGGCCTGACTAGCGGAGCGAACACCGGGGAGCTGTTTTTT
cdr3_aa: CASGLTSGANTGELFF

d_call: NA
clone_size: NA
v_call: TRBV9
j_call: TRBJ1-1
cdr3_nt: TGTGCCAGCAGCGTAGGAGACGTGGGCAAAAACACTGAAGCTTTCTTT
cdr3_aa: CASSVGDVGKNTEAFF

d_call: NA
clone_size: NA
v_call: TRBV29-1
j_call: TRBJ1-1
cdr3_nt: TGCAGCGGACGACAGACTGAAGCTTTCTTT
cdr3_aa: CSGRQTEAFF

d_call: NA
clone_size: NA
v_call: TRBV6-1
j_call: TRBJ2-7
cdr3_nt: TGTGCCAGCAGAATACAGGGCTACGAGCAGTACTTC
cdr3_aa: CASRIQGYEQYF

d_call: NA
clone_size: NA
v_call: TRBV11-2
j_call: TRBJ2-3
cdr3_nt: TGTGCCAGCAGCTTTAGGGGAGGTTCCATAATTACGGATACGCAGTATTTT
cdr3_aa: CASSFRGGSIITDTQYF

d_call: NA
clone_size: NA
v_call: TRBV28
j_call: TRBJ2-1
cdr3_nt: TGTGCCAGCAGGAGCAGGGTGAGAGGTGAGCAGTTCTTC
cdr3_aa: CASRSRVRGEQFF

d_call: NA
clone_size: NA
v_call: TRBV20-1
j_call: TRBJ2-7
cdr3_nt: TGCAGTGCTAGTGTGGGGGACGAGCAGTACTTC
cdr3_aa: CSASVGDEQYF